The subject of this entry is one T cell receptor beta chain. Its specificity is unknown. Constant-region reverse primers amplified full-length variable regions, followed by semi-nested Nested Universal Primer A PCR. MiXCR was run by TCRdb on the 5' RACE reads, yielding one entry per CDR3 protein. The sample yields tens of thousands of distinct CDR3 sequences, about 20% seen once. The germline V gene encodes CDR1 SGHTA and CDR2 FQGTGA. Deletions cut 0 bases from V and 5 bases from J, with 11 bases between. This CDR3 region has 15 residues. Treg sorting used a CD4+CD25+CD127-/low gate. Points from the study as a whole: Tumor Tregs overlapped most with tumor, then blood, naive CD4+ cells.

The sequence was collected from a female donor with breast cancer. The sequenced material came from Tregs sorted from blood. V is TRBV7-3 and J is TRBJ2-1; D call uncertain. CDR3 in amino acids: CASSLTAHPNNEQFF. In DNA, the CDR3 is TGTGCCAGCAGCTTAACGGCGCACCCTAACAATGAGCAGTTCTTC.